One T cell receptor beta chain is described in this entry. V lost 3 bases to trimming and J lost 1 base, with 15 bases between them. Germline CDR1 reads MDHEN; CDR2 reads SYDVKM. This CDR3 spans 16 amino acids. A J-beta primer mix and a sample-barcoded 5' primer were used in a second PCR of roughly 6 to 11 cycles. TCRdb ran MiXCR on the 5' RACE reads and lists one entry per CDR3 protein. The sample includes roughly 2 million distinct CDR3 sequences, around half seen only once; the top ten take more than 2%. This sample is drawn from a study of blood T cells in healthy people across ages. The sequence came from a woman in her thirties or forties in good health. The chain has TRBV28 and TRBJ1-1; D gene uncertain. Sequencing was performed on blood. The CDR3: CASSFATELPNTEAFF. DNA for the CDR3: TGTGCCAGCAGTTTTGCGACCGAATTGCCGAACACTGAAGCTTTCTTT.